The entry below gives a single T cell receptor (beta chain) sequence along with its context. This record belongs to a study of blood T cell repertoires in COVID-19. Study in general: Nucleic acid was either cDNA or gDNA, and it came from T cells, B-cell-depleted T cells, or PBMCs.

Germline CDR1 is MDHEN and CDR2 is SYDVKM. The CDR3 totals 13 residues. V lost 9 bases to trimming and J lost 4 bases, with 13 bases between them. In the authors' methods: Amplification of reference gene primers provided the estimated nucleated cell counts. Clones were read by immunoSEQ multiplex PCR, and TCRdb kept only the in-frame ones, dropping some. That table furnishes V, J and clone size, whereas the DNA furnished D and trimming. The sample carries about 130,000 clones, roughly four fifths recorded once. The gene calls are TRBV28 and TRBJ1-5; D is perhaps TRBD1 (6 bases). This sequence was found in a man aged 45 to 65 who had recovered from COVID-19. The specimen was PBMCs or T cells enriched from blood (not recorded which). DNA for the CDR3: TGTGCCAGTACCGGGACAAGAAATCAGCCCCAGCATTTT. Protein: CASTGTRNQPQHF.